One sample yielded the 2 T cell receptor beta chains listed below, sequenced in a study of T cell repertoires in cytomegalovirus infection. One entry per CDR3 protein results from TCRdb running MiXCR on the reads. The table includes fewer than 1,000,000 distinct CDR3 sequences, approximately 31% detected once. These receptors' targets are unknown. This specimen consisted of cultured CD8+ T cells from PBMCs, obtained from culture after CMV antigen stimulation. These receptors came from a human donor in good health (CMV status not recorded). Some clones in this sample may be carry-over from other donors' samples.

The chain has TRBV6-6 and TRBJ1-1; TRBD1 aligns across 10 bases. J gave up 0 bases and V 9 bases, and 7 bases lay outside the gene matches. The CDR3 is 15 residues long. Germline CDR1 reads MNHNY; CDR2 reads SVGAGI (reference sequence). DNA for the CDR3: TGTGCCAGTTTACGGGACAGGGGATTGAACACTGAAGCTTTCTTT. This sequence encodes CASLRDRGLNTEAFF.

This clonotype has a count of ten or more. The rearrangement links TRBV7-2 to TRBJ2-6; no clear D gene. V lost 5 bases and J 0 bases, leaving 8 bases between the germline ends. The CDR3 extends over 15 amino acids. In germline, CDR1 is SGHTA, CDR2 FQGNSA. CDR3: CASSPHGSGANVLTF. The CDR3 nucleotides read TGTGCCAGCAGCCCCCACGGCTCTGGGGCCAACGTCCTGACTTTC.